Below, one TCR beta chain is given with its context. Its antigen remains unidentified. The sample is drawn from a study of blood T cells in healthy people across ages. Notes on the study in general: Per million T cells, the diversity of TCR beta decreased roughly linearly as age advanced. Relative to aged donors, long-lived donors carried more naive CD4+ cells and displayed higher diversity.

Primed by a sample-barcoded 5' primer and a J-beta primer mix, a second PCR proceeded for 7 to 11 cycles. Every cDNA molecule bore a tag from a template-switch adaptor containing 12 random nucleotides. TCRdb passed the 5' RACE reads through MiXCR, listing each CDR3 protein once. This table has roughly 2 million distinct CDR3 sequences, about 50% appearing once. The CDR3 contains 14 residues. The germline V and J ends were trimmed by 4 bases and 2 bases, with 10 bases remaining between them. Per germline, CDR1 ENHRY and CDR2 SYGVKD. This clonotype was obtained from a woman in her thirties or forties in good health. Sequenced input: blood. The rearrangement joins TRBV10-3 to TRBJ2-3; maybe TRBD1 (5 bases). The CDR3 DNA reads TGTGCCATCAGTGGACAGTGCCTCACAGATACGCAGTATTTT. It is translated as CAISGQCLTDTQYF.